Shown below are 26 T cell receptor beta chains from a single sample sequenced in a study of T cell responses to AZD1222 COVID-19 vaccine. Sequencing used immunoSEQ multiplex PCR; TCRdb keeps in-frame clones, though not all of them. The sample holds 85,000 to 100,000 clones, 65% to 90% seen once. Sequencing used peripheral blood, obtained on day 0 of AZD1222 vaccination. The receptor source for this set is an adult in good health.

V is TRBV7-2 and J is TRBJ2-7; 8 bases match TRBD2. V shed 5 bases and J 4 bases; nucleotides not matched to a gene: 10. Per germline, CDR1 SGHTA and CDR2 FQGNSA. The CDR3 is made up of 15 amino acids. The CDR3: CASSRERGTRYEQYF. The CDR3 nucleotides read TGTGCCAGCAGCCGCGAGCGGGGGACCCGATACGAGCAGTACTTC.

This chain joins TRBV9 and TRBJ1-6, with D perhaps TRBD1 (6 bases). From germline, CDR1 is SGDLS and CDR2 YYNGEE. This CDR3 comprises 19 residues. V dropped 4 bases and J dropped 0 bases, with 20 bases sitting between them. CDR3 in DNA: TGTGCCAGCAGCCTCAACCGGGGGGGGCAGAGCTCCTATAATTCACCCCTCCACTTT. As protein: CASSLNRGGQSSYNSPLHF.

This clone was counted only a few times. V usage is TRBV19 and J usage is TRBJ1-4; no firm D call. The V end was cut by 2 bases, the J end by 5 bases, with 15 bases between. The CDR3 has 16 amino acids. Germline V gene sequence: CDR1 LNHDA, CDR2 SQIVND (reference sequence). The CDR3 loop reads CASSISRAQRNEKLFF. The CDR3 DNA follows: TGTGCCAGTAGTATAAGTAGGGCTCAGCGAAATGAAAAACTGTTTTTT. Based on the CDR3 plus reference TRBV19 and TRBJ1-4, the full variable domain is DGGITQSPKYLFRKEGQNVTLSCEQNLNHDAMYWYRQDPGQGLRLIYYSQIVNDFQKGDIAEGYSVSREKKESFPLTVTSAQKNPTAFYLCASSISRAQRNEKLFFGSGTQLSVL.

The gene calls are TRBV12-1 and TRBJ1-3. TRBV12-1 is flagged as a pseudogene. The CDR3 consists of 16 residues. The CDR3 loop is CASSFEGGFSGNTIYF. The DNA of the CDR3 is TGTGCCAGCAGCTTTGAGGGGGGGTTCTCTGGAAACACCATATATTTT.

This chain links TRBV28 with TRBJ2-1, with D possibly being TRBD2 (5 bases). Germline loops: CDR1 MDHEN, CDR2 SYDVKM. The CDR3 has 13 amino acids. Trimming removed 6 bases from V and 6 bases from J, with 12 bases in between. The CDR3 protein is CASRQGLFNEQFF. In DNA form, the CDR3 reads TGTGCCAGCAGACAAGGACTCTTCAATGAGCAGTTCTTC.

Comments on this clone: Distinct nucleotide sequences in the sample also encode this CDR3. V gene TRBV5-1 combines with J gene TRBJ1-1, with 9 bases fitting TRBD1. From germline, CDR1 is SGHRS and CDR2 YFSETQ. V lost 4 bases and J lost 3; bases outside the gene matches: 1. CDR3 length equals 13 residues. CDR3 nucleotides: TGCGCCAGCAGCCGGACAGGGGACACTGAAGCTTTCTTT. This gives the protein CASSRTGDTEAFF. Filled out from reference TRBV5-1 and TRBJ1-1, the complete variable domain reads KAGVTQTPRYLIKTRGQQVTLSCSPISGHRSVSWYQQTPGQGLQFLFEYFSETQRNKGNFPGRFSGRQFSNSRSEMNVSTLELGDSALYLCASSRTGDTEAFFGQGTRLTVV.

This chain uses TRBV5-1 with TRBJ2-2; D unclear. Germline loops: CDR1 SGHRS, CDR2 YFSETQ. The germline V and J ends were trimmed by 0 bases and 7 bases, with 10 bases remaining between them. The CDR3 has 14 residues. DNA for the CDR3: TGCGCCAGCAGCTTGGAGGCAGTCGGCGGGGAGCTGTTTTTT. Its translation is CASSLEAVGGELFF.

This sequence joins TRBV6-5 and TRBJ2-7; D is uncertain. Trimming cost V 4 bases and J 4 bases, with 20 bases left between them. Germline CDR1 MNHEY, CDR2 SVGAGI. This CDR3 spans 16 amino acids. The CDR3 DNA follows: TGTGCCAGCAGTTCTTCCCTTCCTAGGACGAGGTACGAGCAGTACTTC. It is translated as CASSSSLPRTRYEQYF.

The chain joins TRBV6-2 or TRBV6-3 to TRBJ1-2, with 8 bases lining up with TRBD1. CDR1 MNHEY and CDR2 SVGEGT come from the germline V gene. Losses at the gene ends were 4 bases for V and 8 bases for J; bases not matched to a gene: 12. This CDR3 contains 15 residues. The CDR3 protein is CASSSPQAGGWGYTF. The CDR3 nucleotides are TGTGCCAGCAGTTCGCCCCAGGCAGGGGGCTGGGGCTACACCTTC.

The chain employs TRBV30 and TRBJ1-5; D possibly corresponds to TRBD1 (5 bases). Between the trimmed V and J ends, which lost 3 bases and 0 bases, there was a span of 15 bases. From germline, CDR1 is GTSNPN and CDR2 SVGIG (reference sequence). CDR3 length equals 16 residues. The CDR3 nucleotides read TGTGCCTGGAGCGCGGGAGGGGCCAATAGCAATCAGCCCCAGCATTTT. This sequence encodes CAWSAGGANSNQPQHF.

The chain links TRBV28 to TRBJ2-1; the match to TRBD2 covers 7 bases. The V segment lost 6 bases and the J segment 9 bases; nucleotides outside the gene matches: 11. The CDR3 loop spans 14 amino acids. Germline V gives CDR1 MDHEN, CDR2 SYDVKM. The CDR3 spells CASRRGGTMIEQFF. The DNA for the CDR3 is TGTGCCAGCAGAAGGGGAGGGACTATGATTGAGCAGTTCTTC.

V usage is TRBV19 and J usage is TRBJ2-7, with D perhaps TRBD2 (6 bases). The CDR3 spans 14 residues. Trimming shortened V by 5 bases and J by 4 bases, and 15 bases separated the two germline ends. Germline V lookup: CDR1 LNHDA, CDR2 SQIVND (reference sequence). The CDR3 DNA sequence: TGTGCCAGTAGTTTCCGGGGAGGCGTGTACGAGCAGTACTTC. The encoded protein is CASSFRGGVYEQYF.

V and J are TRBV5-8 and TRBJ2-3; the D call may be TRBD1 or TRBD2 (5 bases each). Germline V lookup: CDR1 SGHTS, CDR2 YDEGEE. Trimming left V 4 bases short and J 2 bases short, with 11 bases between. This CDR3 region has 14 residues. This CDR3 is CASSLAGTTDTQYF. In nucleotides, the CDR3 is TGTGCCAGCAGCCTTGCAGGGACCACAGATACGCAGTATTTT.

The chain's CDR3 is CASSNQGQIRQYF. CDR3 DNA sequence: TGTGCCAGCAGTAACCAAGGACAAATTCGGCAGTACTTC. V gene TRBV2 combines with J gene TRBJ2-7, with D possibly matching TRBD1 (5 bases). From germline, CDR1 is SNHLY and CDR2 FYNNEI. The CDR3 extends over 13 amino acids. V lost 5 bases, J lost 9 bases, and 17 bases lay in between. The whole variable domain, filled in from reference TRBV2 and TRBJ2-7, reads EPEVTQTPSHQVTQMGQEVILRCVPISNHLYFYWYRQILGQKVEFLVSFYNNEISEKSEIFDDQFSVERPDGSNFTLKIRSTKLEDSAMYFCASSNQGQIRQYFGPGTRLTVT.

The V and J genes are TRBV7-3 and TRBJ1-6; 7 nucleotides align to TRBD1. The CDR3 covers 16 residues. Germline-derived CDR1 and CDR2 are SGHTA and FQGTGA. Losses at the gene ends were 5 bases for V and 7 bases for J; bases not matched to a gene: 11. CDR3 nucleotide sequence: TGTGCCAGCAGCCCTGGACAGGAGAATCCAAATTCACCCCTCCACTTT. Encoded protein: CASSPGQENPNSPLHF.

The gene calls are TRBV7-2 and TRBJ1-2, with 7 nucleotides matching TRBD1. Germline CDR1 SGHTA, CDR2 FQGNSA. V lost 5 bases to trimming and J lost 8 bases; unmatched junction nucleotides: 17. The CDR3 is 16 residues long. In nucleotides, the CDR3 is TGTGCCAGCAGCCCTGGAGGGGGGCAGGGGGGAAAAGGCTACACCTTC. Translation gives CASSPGGGQGGKGYTF.

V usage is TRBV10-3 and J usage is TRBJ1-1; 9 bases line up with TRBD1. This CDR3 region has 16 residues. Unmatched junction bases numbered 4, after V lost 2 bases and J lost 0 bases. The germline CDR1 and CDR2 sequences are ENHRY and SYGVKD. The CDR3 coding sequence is TGTGCCATCAGTGAGAGGACAGGGGCTTTGAACACTGAAGCTTTCTTT. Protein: CAISERTGALNTEAFF.

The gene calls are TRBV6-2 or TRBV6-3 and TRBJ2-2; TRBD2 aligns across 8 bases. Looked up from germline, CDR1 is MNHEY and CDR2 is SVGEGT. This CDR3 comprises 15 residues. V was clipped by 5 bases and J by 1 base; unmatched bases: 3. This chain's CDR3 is CASSPLAGNTGELFF. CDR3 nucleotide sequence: TGTGCCAGCAGTCCCCTAGCGGGGAACACCGGGGAGCTGTTTTTT.

CDR3 sequence: CASSFSGRPGYEQYF. CDR3 nucleotide sequence: TGTGCCAGCAGCTTTAGCGGGAGGCCGGGTTACGAGCAGTACTTC. This chain connects TRBV28 to TRBJ2-7; TRBD2 agrees at 10 bases. J lost 4 bases, V lost 6 bases, and 9 bases had no gene match. Per germline, CDR1 MDHEN and CDR2 SYDVKM. The CDR3 consists of 15 residues.

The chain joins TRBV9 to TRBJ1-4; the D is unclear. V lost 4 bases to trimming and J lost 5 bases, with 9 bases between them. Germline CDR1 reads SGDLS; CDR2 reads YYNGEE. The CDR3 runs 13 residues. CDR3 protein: CASSKRPNEKLFF. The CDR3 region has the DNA TGTGCCAGCAGCAAGCGACCCAATGAAAAACTGTTTTTT.

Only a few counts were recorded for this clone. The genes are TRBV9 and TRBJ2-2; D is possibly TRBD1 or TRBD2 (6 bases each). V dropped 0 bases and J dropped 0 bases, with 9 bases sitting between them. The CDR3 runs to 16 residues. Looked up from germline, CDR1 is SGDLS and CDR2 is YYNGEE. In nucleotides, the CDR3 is TGTGCCAGCAGCGTAGCGGGGGCCCCGAACACCGGGGAGCTGTTTTTT. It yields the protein CASSVAGAPNTGELFF.

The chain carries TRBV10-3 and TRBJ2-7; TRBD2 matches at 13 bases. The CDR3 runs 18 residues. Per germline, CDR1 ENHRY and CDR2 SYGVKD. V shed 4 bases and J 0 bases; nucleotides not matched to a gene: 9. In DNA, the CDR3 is TGTGCCATCAGTGGGGCCGGGACTAGCGGGGAGAGCTCCTACGAGCAGTACTTC. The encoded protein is CAISGAGTSGESSYEQYF.

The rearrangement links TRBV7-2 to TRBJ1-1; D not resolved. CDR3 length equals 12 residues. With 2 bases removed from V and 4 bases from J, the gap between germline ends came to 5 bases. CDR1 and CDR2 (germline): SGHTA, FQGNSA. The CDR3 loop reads CASSLSPTEAFF. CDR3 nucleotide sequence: TGTGCCAGCAGCTTATCTCCCACTGAAGCTTTCTTT.

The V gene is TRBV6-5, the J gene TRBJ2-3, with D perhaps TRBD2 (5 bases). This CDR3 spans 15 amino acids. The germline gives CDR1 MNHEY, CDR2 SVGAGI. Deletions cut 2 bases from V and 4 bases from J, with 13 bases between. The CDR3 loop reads CASSYEGRFSDTQYF. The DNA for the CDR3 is TGTGCCAGCAGTTACGAGGGTCGGTTTTCAGATACGCAGTATTTT.

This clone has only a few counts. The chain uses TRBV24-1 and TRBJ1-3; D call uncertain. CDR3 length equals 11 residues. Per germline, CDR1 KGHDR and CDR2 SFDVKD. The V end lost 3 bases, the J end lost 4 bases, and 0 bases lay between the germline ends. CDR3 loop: CATSDGNTIYF. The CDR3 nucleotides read TGTGCCACCAGTGATGGAAACACCATATATTTT.

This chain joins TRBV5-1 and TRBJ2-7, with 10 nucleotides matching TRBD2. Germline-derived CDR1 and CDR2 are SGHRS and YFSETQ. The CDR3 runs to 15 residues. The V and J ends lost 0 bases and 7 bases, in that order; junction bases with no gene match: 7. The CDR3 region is CASSLVLAGAGEQYF. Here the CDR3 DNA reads TGCGCCAGCAGCTTGGTCCTAGCGGGAGCGGGGGAGCAGTACTTC.